This passage covers 13 T cell receptor beta chains from one sample sequenced in a study of breast tumors, draining lymph nodes, adjacent tissues. The lymph nodes were axillary draining lymph nodes from breast cancer patients. Using its own MiXCR run on the multiplex PCR reads, TCRdb lists one record per CDR3 protein. Of around 250,000 distinct CDR3 sequences listed, nearly 35% are singletons. Source material: axillary lymph node tissue. The receptor source for this set is a female donor with breast cancer. Some clones in this sample may be carry-over from other donors' samples.

The V gene is TRBV7-6, the J gene TRBJ2-5, with 9 bases lining up with TRBD2. V was clipped by 5 bases and J by 2 bases; unmatched bases: 12. From germline, CDR1 is SGHVS and CDR2 FNYEAQ. The CDR3 runs 17 residues. The CDR3 loop is CASSPHTGTSRQETQYF. The CDR3, as DNA: TGTGCCAGCAGCCCTCACACCGGGACTAGCAGACAAGAGACCCAGTACTTC.

This chain connects TRBV28 to TRBJ1-6; 9 nucleotides agree with TRBD1. Looked up from germline, CDR1 is MDHEN and CDR2 is SYDVKM. V gave up 6 bases and J gave up 10 bases; unmatched junction bases: 10. This CDR3 comprises 15 residues. DNA for the CDR3: TGTGCCAGCAGCCCCCCGGGACAGGGAAAGTCACCCCTCCACTTT. Translation gives CASSPPGQGKSPLHF. The full variable domain, its missing parts supplied by reference TRBV28 and TRBJ1-6, is DVKVTQSSRYLVKRTGEKVFLECVQDMDHENMFWYRQDPGLGLRLIYFSYDVKMKEKGDIPEGYSVSREKKERFSLILESASTNQTSMYLCASSPPGQGKSPLHFGNGTRLTVT.

CDR3 in amino acids: CASSHYLGTSGGASQETQYF. The CDR3 nucleotides are TGTGCCAGCAGCCACTACCTGGGGACTAGCGGGGGGGCTTCCCAAGAGACCCAGTACTTC. The rearrangement links TRBV7-3 to TRBJ2-5; 16 nucleotides match TRBD2. With 5 bases clipped from V and 1 base from J, the junction kept 13 bases outside the gene matches. CDR1 is SGHTA and CDR2 is FQGTGA in the germline V gene. The CDR3 loop spans 20 amino acids.

V is TRBV12-3 or TRBV12-4 and J is TRBJ2-5, with D perhaps TRBD1 (5 bases). This CDR3 contains 13 residues. Trimming stripped 2 bases from V and 6 bases from J, with 10 bases between. The CDR3 DNA reads TGTGCCAGCAGTTTAAGGGGATGGCAGACCCAGTACTTC. Translation: CASSLRGWQTQYF.

This clonotype was observed at least ten times. V usage is TRBV4-1 and J usage is TRBJ1-5; D unclear. The CDR3 sequence is 17 residues long. Deletions cut 0 bases from V and 2 bases from J, with 14 bases between. Germline CDR1 reads MGHRA; CDR2 reads YSYEKL. DNA for the CDR3: TGCGCCAGCAGCCAAGATAGGTTAGATAGGGGCAATCAGCCCCAGCATTTT. This sequence encodes CASSQDRLDRGNQPQHF.

This clonotype was seen repeatedly, ten times or more. The rearrangement joins TRBV24-1 to TRBJ2-3; 8 nucleotides align to TRBD1. CDR3 size: 15 residues. Losses at the gene ends were 4 bases for V and 8 bases for J; bases not matched to a gene: 10. Germline CDR1 is KGHDR and CDR2 is SFDVKD. CDR3 sequence reads: CATSDFGQGRSTQYF. DNA of the CDR3: TGTGCCACCAGTGACTTCGGACAGGGCAGGAGTACGCAGTATTTT.

At least ten counts were recorded for this clonotype. V and J are TRBV11-2 and TRBJ1-2; D gene unclear. V was shortened by 0 bases and J by 8 bases, with 10 bases between the two germline ends. CDR3 length: 13 amino acids. Germline V gene data show CDR1 as SGHAT and CDR2 as FQNNGV. CDR3: CASSLDRKEGYTF. The CDR3 DNA reads as TGTGCCAGCAGCTTAGATCGGAAAGAAGGCTACACCTTC.

This clonotype has at least ten counts. The J gene is TRBJ1-4, the V gene TRBV7-9; TRBD1 matches 8 bases. Germline V gene lookup returns CDR1 SEHNR and CDR2 FQNEAQ (reference sequence). V was pared by 5 bases and J by 7 bases, with 9 bases of the junction left unmatched. This CDR3 spans 15 amino acids. This CDR3 reads CASSVARGLSEKLFF. The DNA for the CDR3 is TGTGCCAGCAGCGTGGCCAGGGGGCTTAGTGAAAAACTGTTTTTT.

The chain employs TRBV20-1 and TRBJ2-5; 7 nucleotides line up with TRBD1. Germline values: CDR1 DFQATT, CDR2 SNEGSKA (reference sequence). This CDR3 has 11 amino acids. V shed 6 bases, J shed 6 bases, and the junction held 4 bases outside the gene matches. Here the CDR3 reads CSASQGKTQYF. DNA for the CDR3: TGCAGTGCCTCACAGGGGAAGACCCAGTACTTC.

This clonotype was detected many times. The V gene is TRBV9, the J gene TRBJ1-5; D call uncertain. Germline V gene data show CDR1 as SGDLS and CDR2 as YYNGEE. V lost 3 bases, J lost 0 bases, and 13 bases lay in between. The CDR3 loop spans 16 amino acids. The CDR3 is CASSEGEKFSNQPQHF. CDR3 DNA sequence: TGTGCCAGCAGCGAGGGTGAAAAGTTTAGCAATCAGCCCCAGCATTTT.

In this sample, this clonotype turned up many times. The chain uses TRBV9 and TRBJ2-7, with D perhaps given as TRBD1 or TRBD2 (6 bases each). The CDR3 totals 16 residues. The germline CDR1 and CDR2 sequences are SGDLS and YYNGEE. V lost 2 bases and J lost 0, with 15 bases in between. This CDR3 is CASSVGGTLNSYEQYF. The CDR3 DNA reads as TGTGCCAGCAGCGTCGGAGGGACACTTAACTCCTACGAGCAGTACTTC.

This sequence joins TRBV12-5 and TRBJ2-1; perhaps TRBD2 as D (5 bases). The CDR3 sequence is 13 residues long. V lost 4 bases and J lost 7, with 11 bases in between. Germline-derived CDR1 and CDR2 are LGHNT and FRNRAP. In nucleotides, the CDR3 is TGTGCTAGTGGTTCCCGGGGTAAGAATGAGCAGTTCTTC. As protein: CASGSRGKNEQFF.

This clonotype was picked up many times. The gene calls are TRBV11-2 and TRBJ2-7; D gene unclear. The CDR3 runs to 12 residues. Germline V gives CDR1 SGHAT, CDR2 FQNNGV. V gave up 5 bases and J gave up 7 bases, with 12 bases separating them. CDR3 protein: CASSPGPTEQYF. Written as DNA, the CDR3 is TGTGCCAGCAGCCCAGGACCAACAGAGCAGTACTTC.